This T cell receptor beta chain emerged from a study of cytomegalovirus exposure and HLA in healthy donors. About the study: Around 200 million T cells yielded roughly 120 million unique TCR beta sequences, as an earlier analysis found.

The CDR3 covers 16 residues. The germline CDR1 and CDR2 sequences are SEHNR and FQNEAQ (reference sequence). The V segment lost 0 bases and the J segment 1 base; nucleotides outside the gene matches: 4. PCR used 60 Vbeta primers and 13 Jbeta primers. Produced via immunoSEQ multiplex PCR; TCRdb's table is partial and in-frame only. The sample data list roughly 120,000 clones. Sequencing used PBMCs. The gene calls are TRBV7-9 and TRBJ2-5; TRBD2 matches at 8 bases. The receptor was isolated from a man aged 40-49 years in good health and CMV-seronegative. The CDR3 protein is CASSLAGGGPQETQYF. The DNA of the CDR3 is TGTGCCAGCAGCTTAGCTGGCGGGGGGCCCCAAGAGACCCAGTACTTC.